A selection of T cell receptor beta chains follows, all from one sample in a study of shared clonotypes between healthy human individuals. Libraries were prepared by immunoSEQ multiplex PCR; TCRdb keeps only in-frame clonotypes and omits some of them. The sample has hundreds of thousands of clones, approximately 92% seen once. Sample: naive CD8+ T cells sorted from blood. All receptors come from a man aged 25-45 years in good health. Each CDR3 is given with its conserved first and last residue. The order of the fields is D gene, J gene, V gene, CDR3 length, clone size, CDR3 DNA, CDR3 protein. D genes are given only for firm matches. A clone size is listed for some rows: how often the clone was seen (once, few, many), or a class if it is expanded.

TRBD2,TRBJ2-7,TRBV27,15,-,TGTGCCAGCAGTTTCCTTGGCGGGAGTTTCTCCGAGCAGTACTTC,CASSFLGGSFSEQYF
-,TRBJ2-2,TRBV29-1,15,-,TGCAGCGTTGAAGTCGCAGGGGTAGGCACCGGGGAGCTGTTTTTT,CSVEVAGVGTGELFF
-,TRBJ2-2,TRBV7-9,15,-,TGTGCCAGCAGCTTACAGGAGGGTTACACCGGGGAGCTGTTTTTT,CASSLQEGYTGELFF
-,TRBJ2-7,TRBV7-9,12,-,TGTGCCAGCAGCCTAATCAACTACGAGCAGTACTTC,CASSLINYEQYF
-,TRBJ2-2,TRBV7-9,17,-,TGTGCCAGCAGCTTACTCCCGTCCAGGGAACCCACCGGGGAGCTGTTTTTT,CASSLLPSREPTGELFF
-,TRBJ1-5,TRBV27,13,-,TGTGCCAGCAGTTCTCAGGATAATCAGCCCCAGCATTTT,CASSSQDNQPQHF
-,TRBJ2-7,TRBV27,13,-,TGTGCCAGCAGTTTTACAGGGCCCTACGAGCAGTACTTC,CASSFTGPYEQYF
TRBD2,TRBJ2-3,TRBV5-1,16,-,TGCGCCAGCAGCACCGGGGGGATGGAACCTCCAGATACGCAGTATTTT,CASSTGGMEPPDTQYF
-,TRBJ2-7,TRBV9,14,-,TGTGCCAGCAGCGTAGAAAAGCTTGCGTACGAGCAGTACTTC,CASSVEKLAYEQYF
TRBD1,TRBJ1-1,TRBV11-3,15,-,TGTGCCAGCAGCCCGCGACAGGGAATGAACACTGAAGCTTTCTTT,CASSPRQGMNTEAFF
-,TRBJ2-1,TRBV28,13,-,TGTGCCAGCAGTCCCCCCTCCTACAATGAGCAGTTCTTC,CASSPPSYNEQFF
-,TRBJ2-7,TRBV7-9,14,-,TGTGCCAGCAGCCCGGGGGAAATGGCCTACGAGCAGTACTTC,CASSPGEMAYEQYF
TRBD1,TRBJ2-7,TRBV7-6,15,-,TGTGCCAGCAGCTCCCCGGGACAGGGACTGAACGAGCAGTACTTC,CASSSPGQGLNEQYF
-,TRBJ2-1,TRBV11-2,17,once,TGTGCCAGCAGCAATCCCGCAGCGGACCTCTCCTACAATGAGCAGTTCTTC,CASSNPAADLSYNEQFF
-,TRBJ2-3,TRBV7-9,13,-,TGTGCCACCAGTCCGACGGACACAGATACGCAGTATTTT,CATSPTDTDTQYF
-,TRBJ2-1,TRBV27,13,-,TGTGCCAGCAGTTTAACTGGTGGTTCGGAGCAGTTCTTC,CASSLTGGSEQFF
TRBD2,TRBJ2-5,TRBV4-1,15,-,TGCGCCAGCAGCCAAGAAAGGACTAGCGGAGAGACCCAGTACTTC,CASSQERTSGETQYF
-,TRBJ2-7,TRBV30,11,-,TGTGCCTGGAGTCGGGGGTACGAGCAGTACTTC,CAWSRGYEQYF
-,TRBJ2-7,TRBV9,12,-,TGTGCCAGCAGTGGGGACACCTACGAGCAGTACTTC,CASSGDTYEQYF
-,TRBJ2-2,TRBV28,15,-,TGTGCCAGCAGTTTATTGGGGTCTCTACCCGGGGAGCTGTTTTTT,CASSLLGSLPGELFF
TRBD2,TRBJ2-5,TRBV28,16,-,TGTGCCAGCAGTTTCGGCGGGAGACCCACCCCGGTGACCCAGTACTTC,CASSFGGRPTPVTQYF
-,TRBJ2-7,TRBV4-1,17,-,TGCGCCAGCAGCCAAGGCCACCTTGGGGAAAACACGAACGAGCAGTACTTC,CASSQGHLGENTNEQYF
TRBD1,TRBJ2-1,TRBV27,14,-,TGTGCCAGCAGTTTAGACAGGGTTGGGAATGAGCAGTTCTTC,CASSLDRVGNEQFF
-,TRBJ2-7,TRBV28,16,-,TGTGCCAGCAGTTCCTTCGCTGATAGTGCTAGCGACGAGCAGTACTTC,CASSSFADSASDEQYF
-,TRBJ2-3,TRBV7-9,15,-,TGTGCCAGCAGCTTACTGGCTAGCGGCACAGATACGCAGTATTTT,CASSLLASGTDTQYF
TRBD2,TRBJ2-1,TRBV25-1,15,-,TGTGCCAGCAGTGACCGCGGGAGCGCCTACAATGAGCAGTTCTTC,CASSDRGSAYNEQFF
-,TRBJ2-7,TRBV4-1,15,-,TGCGCCAGCAGCCAAGAGTGGCGGGCCACCTACGAGCAGTACTTC,CASSQEWRATYEQYF
TRBD2,TRBJ2-3,TRBV13,14,-,TGTGCCAGCAGCTTGGGCGGGAGTGTTGATACGCAGTATTTT,CASSLGGSVDTQYF
TRBD2,TRBJ2-7,TRBV27,13,-,TGTGCCAGCTGCGGGGGGGGAGTGAACGAGCAGTACTTC,CASCGGGVNEQYF
TRBD2,TRBJ2-1,TRBV10-3,15,-,TGTGCCATCAGTGGGACTAGCGGGGGGGACAATGAGCAGTTCTTC,CAISGTSGGDNEQFF
TRBD2,TRBJ2-7,TRBV27,16,-,TGTGCCAGCAGTTTATATGCGGGACTAGCGACGTACGAGCAGTACTTC,CASSLYAGLATYEQYF
-,TRBJ1-4,TRBV27,14,-,TGTGCCAGCAGTTCACGGCCTTCTAATGAAAAACTGTTTTTT,CASSSRPSNEKLFF
TRBD2,TRBJ2-7,TRBV10-3,17,-,TGTGCCATCAGTGAGTCGACTCGGCTAGCGGACTCCTACGAGCAGTACTTC,CAISESTRLADSYEQYF
TRBD1,TRBJ1-2,TRBV13,13,-,TGTGCCAGCAGCCCAACAGGGGACTATGGCTACACCTTC,CASSPTGDYGYTF
-,TRBJ1-2,TRBV7-9,15,-,TGTGCCAGCAGCTCCCCGACAAAGCAGAACTATGGCTACACCTTC,CASSSPTKQNYGYTF
-,TRBJ2-1,TRBV4-1,16,-,TGCGCCAGCAGCGGTTCCGGGGCCAGCTCCTACAATGAGCAGTTCTTC,CASSGSGASSYNEQFF
-,TRBJ2-1,TRBV21-1,16,-,TGTGCCAGCAGCTCCTCGGGACTAGCGGGGTCTAATGAGCAGTTCTTC,CASSSSGLAGSNEQFF
TRBD2,TRBJ2-3,TRBV14,15,-,TGTGCCAGCAGCCAAACTAGCGGGAGATTGGATACGCAGTATTTT,CASSQTSGRLDTQYF
TRBD1,TRBJ2-7,TRBV5-1,14,-,TGCGCCAGCAGCTTCACAGGGGGAAGGTACGAGCAGTACTTC,CASSFTGGRYEQYF